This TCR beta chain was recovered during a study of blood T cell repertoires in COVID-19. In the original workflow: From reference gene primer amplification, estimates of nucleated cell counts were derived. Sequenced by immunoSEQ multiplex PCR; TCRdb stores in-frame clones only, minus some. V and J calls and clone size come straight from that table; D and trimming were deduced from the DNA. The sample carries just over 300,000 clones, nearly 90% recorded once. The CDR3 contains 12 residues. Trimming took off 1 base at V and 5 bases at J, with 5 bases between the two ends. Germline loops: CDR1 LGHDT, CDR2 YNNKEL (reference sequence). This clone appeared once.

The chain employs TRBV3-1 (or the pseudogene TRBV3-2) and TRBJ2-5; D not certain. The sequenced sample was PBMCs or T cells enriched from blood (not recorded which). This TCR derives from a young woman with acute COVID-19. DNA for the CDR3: TGTGCCAGCAGCCAAGTAGTGGAGACCCAGTACTTC. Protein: CASSQVVETQYF.